The 7 T cell receptor beta chains below all came from one sample that was sequenced in a study of cytomegalovirus exposure and HLA in healthy donors. Method: immunoSEQ multiplex PCR; TCRdb's copy keeps in-frame clones and lacks some. The profile shows about 250,000 clones, about 87% of them singletons. What was sequenced was PBMCs. These receptors were collected from a man aged 18 to 30 in good health and CMV-seronegative.

A note on this clone: An end of the junction differs from the germline gene, which may be a read error. The V and J genes are TRBV7-7 and TRBJ2-1; D is perhaps TRBD2 (5 bases). Germline V gene data show CDR1 as SSHAT and CDR2 as FNYEAQ (reference sequence). This CDR3 region has 14 residues. CDR3 sequence reads: CASSSGNLGNEQFF. CDR3 coding DNA: TGTGCTAGCAGCTCCGGGAACTTGGGCAATGAGCAGTTCTTC.

The gene calls are TRBV7-3 and TRBJ1-2; D unresolved. The CDR3 extends over 14 amino acids. Trimming took 1 base from V and 8 from J, leaving 14 bases between them. The germline gives CDR1 SGHTA, CDR2 FQGTGA. The CDR3, as DNA: TGTGCCAGCAGCTTAAACTCTGGACGGGGAGGCTACACCTTC. This sequence encodes CASSLNSGRGGYTF. Complete variable domain (other parts from reference TRBV7-3 and TRBJ1-2): GAGVSQTPSNKVTEKGKYVELRCDPISGHTALYWYRQSLGQGPEFLIYFQGTGAADDSGLPNDRFFAVRPEGSVSTLKIQRTERGDSAVYLCASSLNSGRGGYTFGSGTRLTVV.

The CDR3 loop is CAWSVQSGRGQETQYF. The CDR3 DNA sequence: TGTGCCTGGAGTGTACAGTCGGGGAGGGGTCAAGAGACCCAGTACTTC. The V call is TRBV30, the J call TRBJ2-5, with 7 bases lining up with TRBD2. Germline V gene lookup returns CDR1 GTSNPN and CDR2 SVGIG (reference sequence). Trimming cost V 0 bases and J 2 bases; bases outside gene matches: 9. This CDR3 has 16 residues.

The genes are TRBV9 and TRBJ1-1; D is ambiguous. V lost 0 bases and J lost 4, with 13 bases in between. Germline CDR1 reads SGDLS; CDR2 reads YYNGEE. The CDR3 is made up of 15 amino acids. The CDR3 loop is CASSVDNSPSTEAFF. CDR3 sequence (DNA): TGTGCCAGCAGCGTAGATAACAGCCCCAGCACTGAAGCTTTCTTT. The complete variable domain, with remaining parts taken from reference TRBV9 and TRBJ1-1, reads DSGVTQTPKHLITATGQRVTLRCSPRSGDLSVYWYQQSLDQGLQFLIQYYNGEERAKGNILERFSAQQFPDLHSELNLSSLELGDSALYFCASSVDNSPSTEAFFGQGTRLTVV.

In its sample, this clone was seen once. The chain combines TRBV7-9 with TRBJ2-5, with TRBD2 identical over 7 bases. The V gene end was trimmed by 3 bases and the J gene end by 2 bases; junction bases not matched to a gene: 6. Per the germline V gene, CDR1 is SEHNR and CDR2 is FQNEAQ (reference sequence). CDR3 length: 15 residues. The CDR3 DNA follows: TGTGCCAGCAGCTTCGGACTGGGAGGGCAAGAGACCCAGTACTTC. Amino acids: CASSFGLGGQETQYF.

The chain combines TRBV7-9 with TRBJ2-1; 14 positions match TRBD2. This CDR3 is 15 amino acids long. V was pared by 4 bases and J by 10 bases, with 6 bases of the junction left unmatched. Germline lookup yields CDR1 SEHNR and CDR2 FQNEAQ (reference sequence). CDR3 region: CASSSTSGRAVEQFF. CDR3 coding DNA: TGTGCCAGCAGCTCGACTAGCGGGAGGGCTGTCGAGCAGTTCTTC. The full variable domain, rest sourced from reference TRBV7-9 and TRBJ2-1, is DTGVSQNPRHKITKRGQNVTFRCDPISEHNRLYWYRQTLGQGPEFLTYFQNEAQLEKSRLLSDRFSAERPKGSFSTLEIQRTEQGDSAMYLCASSSTSGRAVEQFFGPGTRLTVL.

This clone was picked up one time. The gene calls are TRBV30 and TRBJ2-1, with TRBD2 matching 15 bases. The germline V gene encodes CDR1 GTSNPN and CDR2 SVGIG (reference sequence). This CDR3 is 16 amino acids long. V lost 5 bases, J lost 2 bases, and 4 bases stayed unmatched. CDR3 sequence (DNA): TGTGCCTGGGGGACTAGCGGGAGGCTAACCTACAATGAGCAGTTCTTC. It yields the protein CAWGTSGRLTYNEQFF.